These T cell receptor beta chains were read from a single sample in a study of blood T cell repertoires in COVID-19. Measured with immunoSEQ multiplex PCR; TCRdb has only the in-frame clones, and not every one. The sample yields roughly 160,000 clones, less than 90% seen once. Sequenced sample: peripheral blood. These TCRs come from a man aged 60 to 75 with acute or convalescent COVID-19. CDR3s include the opening cysteine and the closing phenylalanine or tryptophan. Each record gives: clone size, J gene, V gene, D gene, CDR3 DNA, CDR3 protein. D genes are given only for firm matches. Some rows mark clone size as missing; the rest say once, few, many or name a class of expanded clone.

-	TRBJ2-1	TRBV7-2	TRBD1	TGTGCCAGCAGCTTAAGGGACAGTTGGCTCAATGAGCAGTTCTTC	CASSLRDSWLNEQFF
-	TRBJ1-2	TRBV24-1	-	TGTGCCACCAGTGATTCCACAGGGTACCCTGGCTACACCTTC	CATSDSTGYPGYTF
-	TRBJ2-1	TRBV7-9	TRBD2	TGTGCCAGCAGCACGGGGACTAGCGGGACCCGGTGGTCCTACAATGAGCAGTTCTTC	CASSTGTSGTRWSYNEQFF
-	TRBJ1-6	TRBV5-8	-	TGTGCCAGTGCGGGGCCTTTTAATTCACCCCTCCACTTT	CASAGPFNSPLHF
-	TRBJ1-2	TRBV5-8	TRBD1	TGTGCCAGCAGCTTTGCGGGACAGGGTGGTGGCTACACCTTC	CASSFAGQGGGYTF
few	TRBJ1-2	TRBV5-1	TRBD1	TGCGCCAGCAGCTTGGAGGGGGCGCCGATCTATGGCTACACCTTC	CASSLEGAPIYGYTF
-	TRBJ1-4	TRBV5-4	-	TGTGCCAGCAGTTCCTCCGGTCAGGGGAGTAGGGAAAAACTGTTTTTT	CASSSSGQGSREKLFF
-	TRBJ2-2	TRBV27	-	TGTGCCAGCAGTTTATTAGCGCGGGGGAACACCGGGGAGCTGTTTTTT	CASSLLARGNTGELFF
once	TRBJ1-5	TRBV6-5	-	TGTGCCAGCAGTCTCCTGAGGGGCAATCAGCCCCAGCATTTT	CASSLLRGNQPQHF
-	TRBJ2-1	TRBV5-4	-	TGTGCCAGCAGCTTAGAGGCCACGTCCTACAATGAGCAGTTCTTC	CASSLEATSYNEQFF
-	TRBJ1-2	TRBV7-2	-	TGTGCCAGCAGCTTAGTACGGGGGAACGGCTACACCTTC	CASSLVRGNGYTF
once	TRBJ1-1	TRBV10-3	-	TGTGCCATCAGTGTCTCTGGCGGGGGCACTGAAGCTTTCTTT	CAISVSGGGTEAFF
-	TRBJ2-1	TRBV6-4	TRBD2	TGTGCCAGCAGTGACTCGGGCCAGCGGGGGGAGCAGTTCTTC	CASSDSGQRGEQFF
-	TRBJ2-7	TRBV6-2/TRBV6-3	-	TGTGCCAGCAGTTACTCGAATGAGAGGACCTACGAGCAGTACTTC	CASSYSNERTYEQYF
-	TRBJ1-5	TRBV27	-	TGTGCCAGCAGTTTCCTAGGACAGCCCCAGCATTTT	CASSFLGQPQHF
-	TRBJ1-1	TRBV11-1	TRBD1	TGTGCCAGCAGCTTAGATGGGACAGCGAACACTGAAGCTTTCTTT	CASSLDGTANTEAFF
-	TRBJ2-1	TRBV4-1	-	TGCGCCAGCAGCCAAGCACTATACAATGAGCAGTTCTTC	CASSQALYNEQFF
once	TRBJ2-7	TRBV19	TRBD2	TGTGCCAGTAGTCCGCCCCATAGCGGGCTGAACTACGAGCAGTACTTC	CASSPPHSGLNYEQYF
-	TRBJ2-3	TRBV11-3	TRBD1	TGTGCCAGCAGCTCCCGGACAGGGGGCCTCTTGGATACGCAGTATTTT	CASSSRTGGLLDTQYF
-	TRBJ1-4	TRBV12-5	TRBD1	TGTGCTAGTGGTCCCGGGACAGGGCACGGAAAACTGTTTTTT	CASGPGTGHGKLFF
once	TRBJ2-6	TRBV9	-	TGTGCCAGCTCTCAACTTCAGGGCTCTGGGGCCAACGTCCTGACTTTC	CASSQLQGSGANVLTF
-	TRBJ2-7	TRBV2	TRBD1	TGTGCCAGCAACCTCAGGGGGCTCAACGAGCAGTACTTC	CASNLRGLNEQYF
-	TRBJ2-1	TRBV11-3	TRBD2	TGTGCCAGCAGTCTACAGGGACTAGCGGGAATAGCGAATGAGCAGTTCTTC	CASSLQGLAGIANEQFF
-	TRBJ2-3	TRBV4-1	TRBD1	TGCGCCAGCAGCCAAGGGACAGGGATACCCACAGATACGCAGTATTTT	CASSQGTGIPTDTQYF
-	TRBJ2-2	TRBV19	-	TGTGCCAGTAGTATTATCACCGGGGAGCTGTTTTTT	CASSIITGELFF
-	TRBJ1-1	TRBV5-6	TRBD1	TGTGCCAGCAGCCATGGACAGGGAAGAGGTGTCACTGAAGCTTTCTTT	CASSHGQGRGVTEAFF
-	TRBJ1-1	TRBV18	-	TGTGCCAGCTCACCTCGGGGTGGCACTGAAGCTTTCTTT	CASSPRGGTEAFF
-	TRBJ1-5	TRBV6-1	TRBD1	TGTGCCAGCAGTGATCGGGACAGCTTAGAGCCCCAGCATTTT	CASSDRDSLEPQHF
once	TRBJ1-6	TRBV27	-	TGTGCCAGTTGGGAGGATAATAATTCACCCCTCCACTTT	CASWEDNNSPLHF
-	TRBJ1-2	TRBV6-5	-	TGTGCCAGCAGTTACCCCCGGGGAGACGATGGCTACACCTTC	CASSYPRGDDGYTF
-	TRBJ1-4	TRBV28	TRBD1	TGTGCCAGCAGCTCCGGACAGGGGGGTGAAAAACTGTTTTTT	CASSSGQGGEKLFF
-	TRBJ1-1	TRBV21-1	-	TGTGCTCGTGGGAGGACCACTGAAGCTTTCTTT	CARGRTTEAFF
many	TRBJ1-6	TRBV11-1	TRBD1	TGTGCCAGCAGCTTTGAGCAGGGGGGATTCATTTCACCCCTCCACTTT	CASSFEQGGFISPLHF
-	TRBJ1-6	TRBV6-5	-	TGTGCAAGCAGTTATATTCAGGGGTCACTCCTCCACTTT	CASSYIQGSLLHF
-	TRBJ2-1	TRBV3-1/TRBV3-2	TRBD2	TGTGCCAGCAGCCGACCCGGCGGGGGGCGATCCTACAATGAGCAGTTCTTC	CASSRPGGGRSYNEQFF
few	TRBJ1-2	TRBV18	-	TGTGCCAGCTCACCCGGTTCGGACTATGGCTACACCTTC	CASSPGSDYGYTF
-	TRBJ2-3	TRBV27	TRBD1	TGTGCCAGCAGGTCTTATGTAGGGGGCCAAGCAGATACGCAGTATTTT	CASRSYVGGQADTQYF
-	TRBJ1-3	TRBV30	-	TGTGCCTGGGAGGCGGGAAACTCTGGAAACACCATATATTTT	CAWEAGNSGNTIYF
-	TRBJ2-7	TRBV10-3	-	TGTGCCATCAGTGGGGGGGTTACCTACTCCTACGAGCAGTACTTC	CAISGGVTYSYEQYF